Shown below are 27 T cell receptor beta chains from a single sample sequenced in a study of blood T cell repertoires in COVID-19. Clones were read by immunoSEQ multiplex PCR, and TCRdb kept only the in-frame ones, dropping some. The sample yields 150,000 to 200,000 clones, approximately 83% seen once. The sequencing sample was made of peripheral blood. Receptors originate from a woman of 80 years or more with acute or convalescent COVID-19.

A few counts support this clone. The rearrangement links TRBV27 to TRBJ2-7; 8 positions match TRBD1. This CDR3 is built from 17 residues. Trimming cost V 1 base and J 4 bases; bases outside gene matches: 12. The V gene's germline CDR1 is MNHEY and CDR2 SMNVEV (reference sequence). CDR3 amino acids: CASSLLGTGTGFYEQYF. CDR3 nucleotides: TGTGCCAGCAGTTTATTGGGAACCGGGACAGGATTTTACGAGCAGTACTTC.

V and J are TRBV5-4 and TRBJ1-1; 8 bases align to TRBD1. In germline, CDR1 is SGHNT, CDR2 YYREEE (reference sequence). Trimming cost V 0 bases and J 6 bases; bases outside gene matches: 4. The CDR3 covers 14 residues. DNA for the CDR3: TGTGCCAGCAGCTTGGGACAGGGGTTCTCTGAAGCTTTCTTT. This encodes CASSLGQGFSEAFF. Combining the CDR3 with reference TRBV5-4 and TRBJ1-1 gives the whole variable domain ETGVTQSPTHLIKTRGQQVTLRCSSQSGHNTVSWYQQALGQGPQFIFQYYREEENGRGNFPPRFSGLQFPNYSSELNVNALELDDSALYLCASSLGQGFSEAFFGQGTRLTVV.

This chain connects TRBV19 to TRBJ1-4; TRBD1 aligns across 7 bases. The CDR3 has 13 residues. Germline V lookup: CDR1 LNHDA, CDR2 SQIVND (reference sequence). With 10 bases clipped from V and 3 bases from J, the junction kept 5 bases outside the gene matches. CDR3 nucleotides: TGTGCCACCATGACAGGGTCTAATGAAAAACTGTTTTTT. It is translated as CATMTGSNEKLFF.

V usage is TRBV6-2 or TRBV6-3 and J usage is TRBJ2-6, with 7 nucleotides matching TRBD1. This CDR3 region has 15 residues. The trim removed 6 bases at V and 7 bases at J, leaving 9 bases unmatched. Germline CDR1 and CDR2: MNHEY and SVGEGT. The CDR3 DNA reads TGTGCCAGCAGGCCTACCGGGACAGCCGCCAACGTCCTGACTTTC. This sequence encodes CASRPTGTAANVLTF.

The chain joins TRBV7-2 to TRBJ1-5; no definite D call. This CDR3 region has 15 residues. Germline values: CDR1 SGHTA, CDR2 FQGNSA. V lost 1 base, J lost 5 bases, and 12 bases lay in between. CDR3 sequence (DNA): TGTGCCAGCAGCTTAGACTCCGGGAGGGATCAGCCCCAGCATTTT. It encodes CASSLDSGRDQPQHF.

This chain links TRBV27 with TRBJ2-1; TRBD1 matches 7 bases. In germline, CDR1 is MNHEY, CDR2 SMNVEV (reference sequence). V lost 6 bases, J lost 0 bases, and 8 bases stayed unmatched. There are 16 residues in the CDR3. The CDR3 coding sequence is TGTGCCAGCAGATACAGGGGCGACAACTCCTACAATGAGCAGTTCTTC. Residues: CASRYRGDNSYNEQFF.

The chain joins TRBV5-5 to TRBJ2-7; TRBD2 is a possible D gene (5 bases). Trimming removed 0 bases at V and 11 bases at J, with 15 bases between. CDR1 SGHKS and CDR2 YYEKEE come from the germline V gene (reference sequence). The CDR3 extends over 13 amino acids. DNA of the CDR3: TGTGCCAGCAGCTTGGACTTCCCGTCCGGGAAGTACTTC. Protein product: CASSLDFPSGKYF.

The chain combines TRBV6-5 with TRBJ2-3, with D perhaps TRBD1 (6 bases). CDR3 size: 14 residues. Germline-derived CDR1 and CDR2 are MNHEY and SVGAGI. Trimming took 6 bases from V and 4 from J, leaving 14 bases between them. The CDR3 loop reads CASSRRGFADTQYF. CDR3 DNA: TGTGCCAGCAGCCGCAGGGGTTTTGCAGATACGCAGTATTTT.

This clone was seen only once. This chain connects TRBV6-5 to TRBJ1-5; no definite D call. CDR1 and CDR2 (germline): MNHEY, SVGAGI. There are 13 residues in the CDR3. The germline V and J ends were trimmed by 3 bases and 15 bases, with 18 bases remaining between them. CDR3 bases: TGTGCCAGCAGTTATTCTTCAGGACTAATGTGGCATTTT. Its translation: CASSYSSGLMWHF.

The chain uses TRBV29-1 and TRBJ2-7; TRBD2 aligns across 12 bases. The CDR3 is made up of 14 amino acids. Trimming cost V 5 bases and J 0 bases; bases outside gene matches: 2. CDR1 SQVTM and CDR2 ANQGSEA come from the germline V gene. As DNA, the CDR3 is TGCAGCGTTTCGACTAGCGGGAGCTCCTACGAGCAGTACTTC. This encodes CSVSTSGSSYEQYF.

The rearrangement joins TRBV10-3 to TRBJ1-4; possible D gene TRBD1, 5 bases. This CDR3 comprises 15 residues. Between the trimmed V and J ends, which lost 6 bases and 8 bases, there was a span of 19 bases. Germline V gene lookup returns CDR1 ENHRY and CDR2 SYGVKD. The chain's CDR3 is CAIRRTLQVQEKLFF. In DNA form, the CDR3 reads TGTGCCATCAGGAGAACCCTACAGGTTCAGGAAAAACTGTTTTTT.

This clone has just one count. The CDR3 sequence: CASSLNGQGSNQPQHF. The DNA of the CDR3 is TGTGCCAGCTCACTAAACGGACAGGGTAGCAATCAGCCCCAGCATTTT. The chain employs TRBV18 and TRBJ1-5, with TRBD1 matching 8 bases. Per germline, CDR1 KGHSH and CDR2 LQKENI. J gave up 0 bases and V 4 bases, and 5 bases lay outside the gene matches. The CDR3 is made up of 16 amino acids.

This chain connects TRBV28 to TRBJ2-7; 7 bases are a match to TRBD1. Germline CDR1 MDHEN, CDR2 SYDVKM. The CDR3 has 14 amino acids. Trimming took 6 bases from V and 3 from J; bases not matched to a gene: 8. CDR3 nucleotide sequence: TGTGCCAGCAGCCCAGTGGGGACAGACTACGAGCAGTACTTC. Its translation is CASSPVGTDYEQYF.

The V and J genes are TRBV25-1 and TRBJ2-3, with 9 nucleotides matching TRBD2. CDR1 is MGHDK, CDR2 SYGVNS, per germline. After removal of 7 bases from V and 3 bases from J, the junction contained 8 bases not matched to a gene. This CDR3 is 15 amino acids long. CDR3 residues: CASTEAGGLTDTQYF. The DNA of the CDR3 is TGTGCCAGCACCGAAGCGGGAGGTTTGACAGATACGCAGTATTTT. Together with reference TRBV25-1 and TRBJ2-3, the CDR3 gives the full variable domain: EADIYQTPRYLVIGTGKKITLECSQTMGHDKMYWYQQDPGMELHLIHYSYGVNSTEKGDLSSESTVSRIRTEHFPLTLESARPSHTSQYLCASTEAGGLTDTQYFGPGTRLTVL.

Here the CDR3 reads CASSIYHSRTGGSGNTIYF. CDR3 sequence (DNA): TGTGCCAGTAGTATCTACCACTCGCGGACAGGCGGTTCTGGAAACACCATATATTTT. The chain has TRBV19 and TRBJ1-3; 7 nucleotides match TRBD1. CDR1 and CDR2 from the germline V gene are LNHDA and SQIVND (reference sequence). There are 19 residues in the CDR3. The V gene end was trimmed by 3 bases and the J gene end by 1 base; junction bases not matched to a gene: 15.

V and J are TRBV30 and TRBJ2-7; TRBD1 matches at 9 bases. There are 13 residues in the CDR3. The J segment lost 4 bases and the V segment lost 5 bases, leaving 6 bases of the junction unmatched. Germline assignment: CDR1 GTSNPN and CDR2 SVGIG (reference sequence). The CDR3 DNA sequence: TGTGCCTGGGGGGACAGGGTTCCTTACGAGCAGTACTTC. This codes for CAWGDRVPYEQYF.

The rearrangement uses TRBV6-5 and TRBJ1-2, with a tentative D call TRBD1 (6 bases). Germline CDR1 reads MNHEY; CDR2 reads SVGAGI. The CDR3 loop spans 13 amino acids. V was cut by 5 bases and J by 4 bases, with 11 bases left in between. This chain's CDR3 is CASSPTGFYGYTF. The CDR3 coding sequence is TGTGCCAGCAGTCCCACAGGGTTCTATGGCTACACCTTC.

There are a few counts of this clone. V and J are TRBV19 and TRBJ2-1, with 7 bases that match TRBD1. J lost 15 bases, V lost 3 bases, and 8 bases had no gene match. This CDR3 comprises 12 residues. Germline loops: CDR1 LNHDA, CDR2 SQIVND (reference sequence). The CDR3 region has the DNA TGTGCCAGTAGTATCCGGGACAGCAGTCCGTTCTTC. It codes for CASSIRDSSPFF.

In this sample, this clone turned up once. This rearrangement joins TRBV10-2 to TRBJ2-5; 8 bases agree with TRBD1. CDR1 and CDR2 (germline): WSHSY, SAAADI. The ends lost 11 bases at V and 1 base at J; junction bases unmatched: 6. CDR3 size: 13 residues. CDR3 sequence: CAATGAFQETQYF. CDR3 sequence (DNA): TGCGCCGCGACAGGGGCGTTCCAAGAGACCCAGTACTTC.

This clone has a handful of counts. This chain links TRBV5-1 with TRBJ1-1; D remains unclear. V gave up 0 bases and J gave up 0 bases, with 9 bases separating them. The CDR3 is made up of 15 amino acids. Germline V gives CDR1 SGHRS, CDR2 YFSETQ. As DNA, the CDR3 is TGCGCCAGCAGCTTGGGCCCTAATATGAACACTGAAGCTTTCTTT. Protein: CASSLGPNMNTEAFF.

The V call is TRBV4-3, the J call TRBJ2-2; TRBD2 might be the D (7 bases). V gave up 0 bases and J gave up 4 bases, with 12 bases separating them. Germline V CDR1 and CDR2: LGHNA, YSLEER. CDR3 length equals 16 residues. This CDR3 reads CASSQDRGGSTGELFF. CDR3 DNA: TGCGCCAGCAGCCAAGATAGGGGGGGGAGCACCGGGGAGCTGTTTTTT.

V is TRBV5-1 and J is TRBJ2-2, with 13 positions matching TRBD2. The V gene's germline CDR1 is SGHRS and CDR2 YFSETQ. The CDR3 totals 16 residues. V trimming: 0 bases; J trimming: 4 bases; junction bases outside the gene matches: 0. CDR3: CASSLGLAGGTGELFF. DNA for the CDR3: TGCGCCAGCAGCTTGGGACTAGCGGGGGGCACCGGGGAGCTGTTTTTT. Supplemented by reference TRBV5-1 and TRBJ2-2, the full variable domain reads KAGVTQTPRYLIKTRGQQVTLSCSPISGHRSVSWYQQTPGQGLQFLFEYFSETQRNKGNFPGRFSGRQFSNSRSEMNVSTLELGDSALYLCASSLGLAGGTGELFFGEGSRLTVL.

The gene calls are TRBV19 and TRBJ1-5; no definite D call. V lost 9 bases and J 2 bases, leaving 14 bases between the germline ends. Germline values: CDR1 LNHDA, CDR2 SQIVND (reference sequence). CDR3 length equals 14 residues. The chain's CDR3 is CASRDLGGNQPQHF. The DNA of the CDR3 is TGTGCCAGCCGAGACCTAGGTGGCAATCAGCCCCAGCATTTT. Full variable domain (missing parts from reference TRBV19 and TRBJ1-5): DGGITQSPKYLFRKEGQNVTLSCEQNLNHDAMYWYRQDPGQGLRLIYYSQIVNDFQKGDIAEGYSVSREKKESFPLTVTSAQKNPTAFYLCASRDLGGNQPQHFGDGTRLSIL.

In this sample, this clone turned up many times. V gene TRBV7-8 combines with J gene TRBJ1-3; D is perhaps TRBD1 (5 bases). From germline, CDR1 is SGHVS and CDR2 FQNEAQ. The CDR3 is 15 residues long. Trimming cost V 4 bases and J 2 bases, with 12 bases left between them. CDR3 protein: CASSSHGTAGNTIYF. The CDR3 DNA is TGTGCCAGCAGCTCCCACGGGACTGCTGGAAACACCATATATTTT.

This rearrangement joins TRBV19 to TRBJ1-1; D is possibly TRBD1 (5 bases). Per the germline V gene, CDR1 is LNHDA and CDR2 is SQIVND (reference sequence). V dropped 8 bases and J dropped 7 bases, with 14 bases sitting between them. CDR3 length: 12 amino acids. In DNA form, the CDR3 reads TGTGCCAGTGGCAGGGAGGGGATTGAAGCTTTCTTT. Translating gives CASGREGIEAFF.

The chain uses TRBV6-2 or TRBV6-3 and TRBJ1-4; the D gene is possibly TRBD1 (5 bases). This CDR3 contains 15 residues. The germline V and J ends were trimmed by 5 bases and 0 bases, with 10 bases remaining between them. The germline V gene encodes CDR1 MNHEY and CDR2 SVGEGT. The CDR3 sequence is CASSDRQPTNEKLFF. For the CDR3, the DNA is TGTGCCAGCAGTGACCGACAGCCAACTAATGAAAAACTGTTTTTT.

In this sample, this clone turned up many times. The chain joins TRBV11-2 to TRBJ1-2, with TRBD1 identical over 10 bases. The J segment lost 4 bases and the V segment lost 4 bases, leaving 3 bases of the junction unmatched. The CDR3 is made up of 14 amino acids. Germline V lookup: CDR1 SGHAT, CDR2 FQNNGV. The CDR3 here is CASSSRTGGYGYTF. The CDR3 DNA reads as TGTGCCAGCAGCTCCAGGACAGGGGGCTATGGCTACACCTTC.